The next 27 T cell receptor beta chains were all read from a single sample in a study of technical replicates of blood from several donors. The protocol was immunoSEQ multiplex PCR, while the TCRdb copy is restricted to in-frame clones and leaves out a portion. Of tens of thousands of clones in the sample, roughly 92% are singletons; the top ten hold approximately 0.37%. The specimen was T cells isolated from PBMCs. Receptors originate from a human donor in good health.

The gene calls are TRBV19 and TRBJ1-1; D not resolved. The V end was cut by 3 bases, the J end by 0 bases, with 5 bases between. The CDR3 is 13 amino acids. Germline-derived CDR1 and CDR2 are LNHDA and SQIVND (reference sequence). In nucleotides, the CDR3 is TGTGCCAGTAGTATCTCAGTGAACACTGAAGCTTTCTTT. Translated, it gives CASSISVNTEAFF.

This chain links TRBV5-1 with TRBJ2-7; TRBD2 matches at 11 bases. The germline V gene encodes CDR1 SGHRS and CDR2 YFSETQ. Trimming took 0 bases from V and 4 from J; bases not matched to a gene: 3. The CDR3 covers 15 residues. The DNA for the CDR3 is TGCGCCAGCAGCTTGGCCGGGACTAGCGGATACGAGCAGTACTTC. Translation gives CASSLAGTSGYEQYF.

The rearrangement joins TRBV2 to TRBJ1-4, with TRBD1 matching over 11 bases. The CDR3 runs 14 residues. J lost 6 bases, V lost 6 bases, and 3 bases had no gene match. Germline V gene lookup returns CDR1 SNHLY and CDR2 FYNNEI. The CDR3 region has the DNA TGTGCCAGCAGGTGGGGACAGGGGGATGAAAAACTGTTTTTT. Translated, it gives CASRWGQGDEKLFF. Supplemented by reference TRBV2 and TRBJ1-4, the full variable domain reads EPEVTQTPSHQVTQMGQEVILRCVPISNHLYFYWYRQILGQKVEFLVSFYNNEISEKSEIFDDQFSVERPDGSNFTLKIRSTKLEDSAMYFCASRWGQGDEKLFFGSGTQLSVL.

The V gene is TRBV6-1, the J gene TRBJ1-1; D possibly corresponds to TRBD1 (6 bases). V lost 6 bases and J lost 6, with 17 bases in between. The CDR3 has 14 residues. CDR1 and CDR2 (germline): MNHNS, SASEGT. The CDR3 sequence: CASRGAAEVPEAFF. CDR3 sequence (DNA): TGTGCCAGCAGGGGGGCGGCGGAAGTCCCTGAAGCTTTCTTT.

The V call is TRBV5-3, the J call TRBJ2-7; D gene ambiguous. TRBV5-3 is identified as an open reading frame with a role that is uncertain. The CDR3 totals 13 residues. Trimming removed 9 bases at V and 1 base at J, with 14 bases between. The CDR3 coding sequence is TGTGCCACCCCGGCTGGGCTTTCCTACGAGCAGTACTTC. This encodes CATPAGLSYEQYF.

The chain carries TRBV29-1 and TRBJ2-3, with 8 bases aligning to TRBD1. The germline CDR1 and CDR2 sequences are SQVTM and ANQGSEA. This CDR3 spans 16 amino acids. With 3 bases clipped from V and 1 base from J, the junction kept 9 bases outside the gene matches. The CDR3: CSVEGSPGQGTDTQYF. The CDR3 nucleotides read TGCAGCGTTGAGGGAAGCCCGGGACAGGGCACAGATACGCAGTATTTT.

This clone appeared once. The rearrangement joins TRBV28 to TRBJ1-2, with D unclear. The CDR3 consists of 11 residues. From germline, CDR1 is MDHEN and CDR2 SYDVKM. The V gene lost 11 bases and the J gene lost 5 bases, with 12 bases spanning the gap. The CDR3 nucleotides are TGTGCCGTGACTAACGATTATGGCTACACCTTC. Encoded protein: CAVTNDYGYTF.

The chain couples TRBV9 to TRBJ1-5; 7 nucleotides align to TRBD1. This CDR3 comprises 15 residues. CDR1 and CDR2 from the germline V gene are SGDLS and YYNGEE. J lost 2 bases, V lost 4 bases, and 6 bases had no gene match. CDR3 sequence reads: CASSPGGRGNQPQHF. Here the CDR3 DNA reads TGTGCCAGCAGCCCAGGGGGAAGGGGCAATCAGCCCCAGCATTTT.

V gene TRBV4-3 combines with J gene TRBJ2-1; tentatively, D is TRBD2 (5 bases). CDR3 length equals 12 residues. Trimming pared 0 bases from V and 9 bases from J, leaving 6 bases between. Germline loops: CDR1 LGHNA, CDR2 YSLEER. The chain's CDR3 is CASSQDGVEQFF. The CDR3 DNA reads as TGCGCCAGCAGCCAAGACGGGGTTGAGCAGTTCTTC.

The chain uses TRBV27 and TRBJ2-1; 14 bases align to TRBD2. The V and J ends lost 4 bases and 6 bases, in that order; junction bases with no gene match: 11. The CDR3 runs to 18 residues. Germline lookup yields CDR1 MNHEY and CDR2 SMNVEV (reference sequence). CDR3 DNA: TGTGCCAGCAGTTCGACGACTAGCGGGAGGGCCGACACCAATGAGCAGTTCTTC. It translates to CASSSTTSGRADTNEQFF.

The chain has TRBV6-5 and TRBJ1-2, with D possibly TRBD1 on 6 matching bases. V lost 6 bases and J 7 bases, leaving 12 bases between the germline ends. The CDR3 sequence is 12 residues long. The V gene's germline CDR1 is MNHEY and CDR2 SVGAGI. The CDR3 here is CASRTQGFGYTF. The CDR3 DNA reads as TGTGCCAGCAGGACCCAGGGGTTTGGCTACACCTTC.

The chain joins TRBV19 to TRBJ1-5; the D gene is possibly TRBD1 (6 bases). There are 13 residues in the CDR3. Germline V gene sequence: CDR1 LNHDA, CDR2 SQIVND (reference sequence). V was cut by 4 bases and J by 4 bases, with 8 bases left in between. CDR3 nucleotides: TGTGCCAGTAGTACGGACAGAAATCAGCCCCAGCATTTT. Translating gives CASSTDRNQPQHF.

The chain couples TRBV9 to TRBJ2-7; D gene unclear. The CDR3 is made up of 14 amino acids. Between the trimmed V and J ends, which lost 0 bases and 3 bases, there was a span of 10 bases. CDR1 is SGDLS, CDR2 YYNGEE, per germline. For the CDR3, the DNA is TGTGCCAGCAGCGTAGGGCTTGGCGGCTACGAGCAGTACTTC. Protein sequence: CASSVGLGGYEQYF. Combining the CDR3 with reference TRBV9 and TRBJ2-7 gives the whole variable domain DSGVTQTPKHLITATGQRVTLRCSPRSGDLSVYWYQQSLDQGLQFLIQYYNGEERAKGNILERFSAQQFPDLHSELNLSSLELGDSALYFCASSVGLGGYEQYFGPGTRLTVT.

The chain combines TRBV19 with TRBJ1-2, with 7 bases fitting TRBD1. The CDR3 sequence is 15 residues long. After removal of 3 bases from V and 10 bases from J, the junction contained 14 bases not matched to a gene. Looked up from germline, CDR1 is LNHDA and CDR2 is SQIVND (reference sequence). The CDR3 region is CASSIPPTGWSNYTF. The CDR3 DNA sequence: TGTGCCAGTAGTATTCCCCCGACAGGGTGGAGCAACTACACCTTC. The complete variable domain, with remaining parts taken from reference TRBV19 and TRBJ1-2, reads DGGITQSPKYLFRKEGQNVTLSCEQNLNHDAMYWYRQDPGQGLRLIYYSQIVNDFQKGDIAEGYSVSREKKESFPLTVTSAQKNPTAFYLCASSIPPTGWSNYTFGSGTRLTVV.

The chain carries TRBV11-3 and TRBJ2-1; 7 positions match TRBD1. Germline values: CDR1 SGHNT, CDR2 YENEEA. Trimming cost V 5 bases and J 0 bases; bases outside gene matches: 4. The CDR3 has 15 amino acids. CDR3 bases: TGTGCCAGCAGCCCTAGGGACAGCTCCTACAATGAGCAGTTCTTC. Translated: CASSPRDSSYNEQFF.

The V call is TRBV29-1, the J call TRBJ2-1; perhaps TRBD2 as D (7 bases). The V gene lost 5 bases and the J gene lost 7 bases, with 24 bases spanning the gap. Germline V lookup: CDR1 SQVTM, CDR2 ANQGSEA. This CDR3 comprises 16 residues. CDR3 loop: CSVNGLDARGGNEQFF. CDR3 DNA sequence: TGCAGCGTTAACGGCCTGGATGCCAGGGGAGGGAATGAGCAGTTCTTC.

This rearrangement joins TRBV6-5 to TRBJ1-1, with D unresolved. This CDR3 is built from 12 residues. Germline CDR1 MNHEY, CDR2 SVGAGI. V gave up 6 bases and J gave up 4 bases, with 9 bases separating them. CDR3 loop: CASRPGGTEAFF. The DNA for the CDR3 is TGTGCCAGCAGACCGGGTGGCACTGAAGCTTTCTTT.

The gene calls are TRBV5-1 and TRBJ1-1, with D perhaps TRBD1 (5 bases). V lost 4 bases, J lost 3 bases, and 16 bases lay in between. The germline CDR1 and CDR2 sequences are SGHRS and YFSETQ. The CDR3 consists of 15 residues. CDR3 sequence reads: CASSRRGTADTEAFF. In DNA, the CDR3 is TGCGCCAGCAGCAGGCGGGGGACGGCGGACACTGAAGCTTTCTTT.

V is TRBV9 and J is TRBJ2-7, with a tentative D call TRBD2 (6 bases). CDR3 length: 13 residues. Germline CDR1 reads SGDLS; CDR2 reads YYNGEE. Trimming cost V 0 bases and J 3 bases, with 7 bases left between them. The chain's CDR3 is CASSVGDFYEQYF. DNA of the CDR3: TGTGCCAGCAGCGTAGGGGACTTCTACGAGCAGTACTTC. Supplemented by reference TRBV9 and TRBJ2-7, the full variable domain reads DSGVTQTPKHLITATGQRVTLRCSPRSGDLSVYWYQQSLDQGLQFLIQYYNGEERAKGNILERFSAQQFPDLHSELNLSSLELGDSALYFCASSVGDFYEQYFGPGTRLTVT.

The chain has TRBV11-1 and TRBJ2-7; D may be TRBD2 (7 bases). The CDR3 length is 15 residues. Germline CDR1 and CDR2: SGHAT and FQDESV (reference sequence). V was clipped by 1 base and J by 4 bases, with 14 bases between them. CDR3 amino acids: CASSLEGGVGYEQYF. CDR3 DNA sequence: TGTGCCAGCAGCTTAGAAGGGGGGGTCGGTTACGAGCAGTACTTC. Drawing the rest from reference TRBV11-1 and TRBJ2-7, the complete variable domain is EAEVAQSPRYKITEKSQAVAFWCDPISGHATLYWYRQILGQGPELLVQFQDESVVDDSQLPKDRFSAERLKGVDSTLKIQPAELGDSAMYLCASSLEGGVGYEQYFGPGTRLTVT.

This chain connects TRBV4-3 to TRBJ2-7, with TRBD2 matching 15 bases. This CDR3 contains 17 residues. Germline V gene data show CDR1 as LGHNA and CDR2 as YSLEER. Germline trimming cut 0 bases from V and 5 bases from J; bases unmatched to any gene: 5. CDR3 coding DNA: TGCGCCAGCAGCCAAGAAGGGACTAGCGGGAGGACCCACGAGCAGTACTTC. Amino acid sequence: CASSQEGTSGRTHEQYF.

V and J are TRBV6-1 and TRBJ1-1; no reliable D call. The germline gives CDR1 MNHNS, CDR2 SASEGT. With 4 bases removed from V and 4 bases from J, the gap between germline ends came to 10 bases. The CDR3 contains 13 residues. CDR3 amino acids: CASSVSGVTEAFF. CDR3 sequence (DNA): TGTGCCAGCAGTGTATCCGGGGTCACTGAAGCTTTCTTT.

The chain combines TRBV6-1 with TRBJ2-7; D perhaps matches TRBD2 (5 bases). Germline assignment: CDR1 MNHNS and CDR2 SASEGT. Trimming took off 3 bases at V and 3 bases at J, with 9 bases between the two ends. CDR3 size: 13 residues. CDR3 sequence reads: CASSDGGFYEQYF. The CDR3 DNA is TGTGCCAGCAGTGACGGAGGCTTCTACGAGCAGTACTTC.

V usage is TRBV23-1 and J usage is TRBJ1-1; weak D call: TRBD1 (5 bases). TRBV23-1 is known as an ORF, though its function is uncertain. This CDR3 has 19 amino acids. The V and J ends lost 7 bases and 7 bases respectively, with 34 bases between them. In DNA form, the CDR3 reads TGCGCCAGCACCCTTCGGGGGGGTACGGACGTACATTTACCTAATGAAGCTTTCTTT. Its translation is CASTLRGGTDVHLPNEAFF.

The rearrangement uses TRBV2 and TRBJ1-1; a possible D gene is TRBD1 (5 bases). This CDR3 has 14 residues. Germline V gene lookup returns CDR1 SNHLY and CDR2 FYNNEI. Trimming pared 6 bases from V and 0 bases from J, leaving 11 bases between. CDR3 amino acids: CASRLREMNTEAFF. CDR3 DNA sequence: TGTGCCAGCAGACTCAGGGAAATGAACACTGAAGCTTTCTTT.

The chain recombines TRBV7-9 with TRBJ1-2; 7 bases agree with TRBD1. The length of the CDR3 is 13 residues. Germline-derived CDR1 and CDR2 are SEHNR and FQNEAQ (reference sequence). J gave up 4 bases and V 6 bases, and 5 bases lay outside the gene matches. DNA of the CDR3: TGTGCCAGCAGTTTGAGGGACAGCTATGGCTACACCTTC. Encoded protein: CASSLRDSYGYTF.

CDR3 in amino acids: CASSLGGEAGWLNGQFF. In DNA, the CDR3 is TGTGCCAGCAGCTTAGGGGGGGAGGCAGGGTGGCTCAACGGGCAGTTCTTC. The V gene is TRBV13, the J gene TRBJ2-1; weak D call: TRBD2 (6 bases). The CDR3 sequence is 17 residues long. Trimming stripped 0 bases from V and 12 bases from J, with 24 bases between. Germline assignment: CDR1 PRHDT and CDR2 FYEKMQ (reference sequence).